The 16 T cell receptor beta chains given below trace back to one sample, sequenced in a study of cytomegalovirus exposure and HLA in healthy donors. 13 Jbeta primers and 60 Vbeta primers were used for the PCR. The assay was immunoSEQ multiplex PCR, and TCRdb's table has in-frame clones only and misses some. The table records 110,000 to 150,000 clones, 65% to 85% of them present only once. The sample was PBMCs. The receptors come from a young man in good health and CMV-seronegative.

The table lists this clone with a count of one. The rearrangement joins TRBV28 to TRBJ1-2, with D tentatively TRBD1 (5 bases). V lost 2 bases, J lost 8 bases, and 15 bases lay in between. The CDR3 consists of 14 residues. Germline CDR1 is MDHEN and CDR2 is SYDVKM. The CDR3 DNA follows: TGTGCCAGCAGTTTACATGGCAGGGCAGAGGGCTACACCTTC. It translates to CASSLHGRAEGYTF.

The chain joins TRBV2 to TRBJ2-3; tentative D call: TRBD2 (5 bases). This CDR3 contains 10 residues. Germline V CDR1 and CDR2: SNHLY, FYNNEI. The ends were cut back, 8 bases at V and 5 bases at J, with 5 bases in the middle. CDR3 loop: CASGGDTQYF. CDR3 bases: TGTGCCAGCGGAGGAGATACGCAGTATTTT.

The chain carries TRBV30 and TRBJ2-5; TRBD1 might be the D (5 bases). The CDR3 has 12 residues. V lost 4 bases and J lost 3, with 9 bases in between. Germline CDR1 and CDR2: GTSNPN and SVGIG (reference sequence). The CDR3 region has the DNA TGTGCCTGGATAGGCAGGGAAGAGACCCAGTACTTC. Translated: CAWIGREETQYF.

The chain carries TRBV4-1 and TRBJ2-7; 10 bases align to TRBD2. Losses at the gene ends were 0 bases for V and 3 bases for J; bases not matched to a gene: 5. The CDR3 spans 16 residues. Germline values: CDR1 MGHRA, CDR2 YSYEKL. CDR3: CASSQESGRVRYEQYF. CDR3 nucleotide sequence: TGCGCCAGCAGCCAAGAAAGCGGGAGGGTTCGCTACGAGCAGTACTTC.

The sample holds a few counts of this clone. V gene TRBV9 combines with J gene TRBJ2-7; 7 bases fit TRBD2. This CDR3 is 16 amino acids long. In germline, CDR1 is SGDLS, CDR2 YYNGEE. V lost 3 bases to trimming and J lost 2 bases; unmatched junction nucleotides: 11. Here the CDR3 reads CASSARSGLGPYEQYF. The DNA for the CDR3 is TGTGCCAGCAGCGCCCGATCCGGACTAGGCCCCTACGAGCAGTACTTC.

This clone has just a few counts. This chain connects TRBV5-5 to TRBJ1-1; D is possibly TRBD1 (5 bases). The CDR3 has 14 residues. Trimming took off 2 bases at V and 5 bases at J, with 13 bases between the two ends. Germline CDR1 reads SGHKS; CDR2 reads YYEKEE (reference sequence). The CDR3 DNA follows: TGTGCCAGCAGCTTTACGAGGGGAGGTACTGAAGCTTTCTTT. It translates to CASSFTRGGTEAFF.

The chain is built from TRBV9 and TRBJ1-1; D is uncertain. The V gene lost 3 bases and the J gene lost 3 bases, with 9 bases spanning the gap. CDR1 is SGDLS and CDR2 is YYNGEE in the germline V gene. This CDR3 has 13 residues. DNA of the CDR3: TGTGCCAGCAGCGCTAGTGCGGACACTGAAGCTTTCTTT. Translation: CASSASADTEAFF.

The rearrangement uses TRBV7-8 and TRBJ2-1; 8 bases are a match to TRBD2. The CDR3 covers 14 residues. CDR1 is SGHVS, CDR2 FQNEAQ, per germline. V dropped 4 bases and J dropped 6; count of bases not matched to a gene: 5. This CDR3 reads CASSSGLASNEQFF. For the CDR3, the DNA is TGTGCCAGCAGCTCCGGACTAGCTAGCAATGAGCAGTTCTTC.

The V call is TRBV9, the J call TRBJ1-1; D may be TRBD1 (6 bases). Germline CDR1 SGDLS, CDR2 YYNGEE. This CDR3 comprises 16 residues. The V end lost 1 base, the J end lost 2 bases, and 15 bases lay between the germline ends. CDR3 nucleotide sequence: TGTGCCAGCAGCGTAAGGCCCACAGGGCCCAACACTGAAGCTTTCTTT. Its translation: CASSVRPTGPNTEAFF.

This clone was counted once. V usage is TRBV29-1 and J usage is TRBJ1-1; D may be TRBD1 (6 bases). Germline V gene data show CDR1 as SQVTM and CDR2 as ANQGSEA. Trimming shortened V by 7 bases and J by 5 bases, and 11 bases separated the two germline ends. CDR3 length: 11 amino acids. CDR3 loop: CSGGTRTEAFF. CDR3 sequence (DNA): TGCAGCGGGGGGACACGTACTGAAGCTTTCTTT.

V is TRBV28 and J is TRBJ2-1, with TRBD2 matching 11 bases. V was clipped by 4 bases and J by 5 bases; unmatched bases: 10. CDR3 length equals 17 residues. Germline V gives CDR1 MDHEN, CDR2 SYDVKM. CDR3 bases: TGTGCCAGCAGTTCCCTCCGTCTAGCGGGAGGTCACAATGAGCAGTTCTTC. Its protein is CASSSLRLAGGHNEQFF.

The chain employs TRBV6-5 and TRBJ2-4; TRBD1 aligns across 8 bases. The CDR3 is 16 amino acids. Trimming took 2 bases from V and 7 from J; bases not matched to a gene: 10. The germline V gene has CDR1 MNHEY and CDR2 SVGAGI. CDR3 sequence: CASSYRAQDRENIQYF. The CDR3 nucleotides are TGTGCCAGCAGTTACCGAGCCCAGGACAGGGAGAACATTCAGTACTTC.

This chain uses TRBV15 with TRBJ1-5; TRBD1 matches 8 bases. J was trimmed by 5 bases and V by 7 bases; bases with no gene match: 7. The CDR3 loop spans 14 amino acids. Germline-derived CDR1 and CDR2 are LNHNV and YYDKDF (reference sequence). CDR3 in amino acids: CATMDRDGDQPQHF. The CDR3 nucleotides are TGTGCCACCATGGACAGGGACGGGGATCAGCCCCAGCATTTT. Full variable domain (outside the CDR3, taken from reference TRBV15 and TRBJ1-5): DAMVIQNPRYQVTQFGKPVTLSCSQTLNHNVMYWYQQKSSQAPKLLFHYYDKDFNNEADTPDNFQSRRPNTSFCFLDIRSPGLGDTAMYLCATMDRDGDQPQHFGDGTRLSIL.

This clone was counted a few times. The chain combines TRBV14 with TRBJ2-5; D is possibly TRBD1 (6 bases). Germline V gene lookup returns CDR1 SGHDN and CDR2 FVKESK. This CDR3 region has 14 residues. V was pared by 6 bases and J by 7 bases, with 18 bases between. CDR3 sequence reads: CASSSGLPRGTQYF. For the CDR3, the DNA is TGTGCCAGCAGTTCCGGACTCCCCAGGGGGACCCAGTACTTC.

This clone was observed a handful of times. The chain carries TRBV2 and TRBJ1-2; the match to TRBD1 covers 8 bases. This CDR3 has 15 amino acids. Germline lookup yields CDR1 SNHLY and CDR2 FYNNEI. V shed 6 bases and J 4 bases; nucleotides not matched to a gene: 10. The CDR3 DNA follows: TGTGCCAGCAGGGGACAGACAGGGGCGCTCTATGGCTACACCTTC. Protein sequence: CASRGQTGALYGYTF. The full variable domain, its missing parts supplied by reference TRBV2 and TRBJ1-2, is EPEVTQTPSHQVTQMGQEVILRCVPISNHLYFYWYRQILGQKVEFLVSFYNNEISEKSEIFDDQFSVERPDGSNFTLKIRSTKLEDSAMYFCASRGQTGALYGYTFGSGTRLTVV.

The rearrangement joins TRBV14 to TRBJ2-3; 7 bases fit TRBD2. Unmatched junction bases numbered 4, after V lost 4 bases and J lost 6 bases. The length of the CDR3 is 13 residues. In germline, CDR1 is SGHDN, CDR2 FVKESK. The chain's CDR3 is CASSRLSGDTQYF. CDR3 nucleotides: TGTGCCAGCAGCCGCCTTAGCGGGGATACGCAGTATTTT. Based on the CDR3 plus reference TRBV14 and TRBJ2-3, the full variable domain is EAGVTQFPSHSVIEKGQTVTLRCDPISGHDNLYWYRRVMGKEIKFLLHFVKESKQDESGMPNNRFLAERTGGTYSTLKVQPAELEDSGVYFCASSRLSGDTQYFGPGTRLTVL.